This T cell receptor (beta chain) was captured by sequencing in a study of blood T cell repertoires in COVID-19. Assay: immunoSEQ multiplex PCR; the TCRdb copy retains only in-frame clones and omits some. In the table there are about 250,000 clones, around 85% of which are singletons. Seattle patients were enrolled while actively infected and followed longitudinally. The CDR3 is 16 amino acids. CDR1 is MDHEN, CDR2 SYDVKM, per germline. V lost 5 bases, J lost 4 bases, and 18 bases lay in between. The receptor was isolated from a man between 45 and 60 years old with COVID-19, enrolled during active disease. Sequences were obtained from peripheral blood. The chain combines TRBV28 with TRBJ2-1; D may be TRBD2 (5 bases). CDR3 in DNA: TGTGCCAGCAGTCCCCGGACGGGGATACGGTACAATGAGCAGTTCTTC. This translates into CASSPRTGIRYNEQFF.